At least ten counts were recorded for the clone carrying this TCR beta chain. Time point described: pre-sensitization, week 0. The treatment is: therapeutic diphenylcyclopropenone sensitization with weekly scalp DPC. The CDR3 is made up of 16 amino acids. The ends lost 7 bases at V and 2 bases at J; junction bases unmatched: 11. Germline V gene data show CDR1 as MNHNS and CDR2 as SASEGT. This entry is derived from a study of human T cells and chemical hapten exposure. Each cDNA molecule in the library carried unique molecular identifiers. TCRdb re-called the RACE reads through MiXCR, storing one row per CDR3 protein. This table holds over 300,000 distinct CDR3 sequences, around 5.5% found once.

The starting material was whole blood, obtained in connection with sensitization to the hapten diphenylcyclopropenone (DPC). V gene TRBV6-1 combines with J gene TRBJ2-5, with 9 nucleotides matching TRBD2. The clonotype originates from a woman between 45 and 65 years old with alopecia areata. Some clones in this sample may be carry-over from other donors' samples. The CDR3 nucleotides are TGTGCCAGCAACGAACCGGGACTAGCCATTCAAGAGACCCAGTACTTC. Its translation is CASNEPGLAIQETQYF.